This T cell receptor beta chain comes out of a study of immune characterization of retroperitoneal liposarcoma. TCRdb re-called the PCR reads through MiXCR, storing one row per CDR3 protein. The sample consists of approximately 10,000 distinct CDR3 sequences, 25% to 35% of them appearing once. The sequence was collected from a male donor with retroperitoneal liposarcoma. Sequencing was done on a sample of tumor tissue.

The CDR3 is CASSSGGSGSLSGKLFF. The CDR3 DNA reads TGTGCCAGCAGCTCCGGAGGGAGCGGGAGTTTGTCGGGGAAGCTGTTTTTT. The chain joins TRBV7-3 to TRBJ2-2, with TRBD2 identical over 8 bases. The CDR3 is 17 amino acids. Germline values: CDR1 SGHTA, CDR2 FQGTGA. V was clipped by 4 bases and J by 12 bases; unmatched bases: 19.